This T cell receptor beta chain came from a study of spatial heterogeneity in lung cancer. V was trimmed by 8 bases and J by 0 bases, leaving 9 bases between them. In germline, CDR1 is SGHAT, CDR2 FQNNGV. The CDR3 totals 13 residues. Via MiXCR, TCRdb re-called the 5' RACE reads, giving one row per CDR3 protein. This table holds 14,000 to 15,000 distinct CDR3 sequences, 11% found once. This clonotype appeared many times. As to time point: sample taken at primary tumor resection. Whole RNA from tumor, nontumor lung or frozen PBMC was sequenced unsorted. The chain uses TRBV11-2 and TRBJ2-3, with D hard to call. Specimen: PBMCs, collected at surgery. This clonotype originated in a female donor with early-stage non-small cell lung cancer. The CDR3 sequence is CASRRPSTDTQYF. CDR3 sequence (DNA): TGTGCCAGCCGGCGTCCTAGCACAGATACGCAGTATTTT.